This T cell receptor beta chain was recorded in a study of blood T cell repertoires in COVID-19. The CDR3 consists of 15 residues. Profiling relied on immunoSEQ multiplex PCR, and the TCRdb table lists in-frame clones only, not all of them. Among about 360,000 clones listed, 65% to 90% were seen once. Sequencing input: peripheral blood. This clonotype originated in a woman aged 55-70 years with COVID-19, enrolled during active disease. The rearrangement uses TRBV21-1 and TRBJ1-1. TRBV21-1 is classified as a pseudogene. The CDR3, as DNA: TGTGCCAGCAGCAAATGGCCGGGGGGGGACACTGAAGCTTTCTTT. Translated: CASSKWPGGDTEAFF.